This T cell receptor (beta chain) was sequenced for a study of cytomegalovirus exposure and HLA in healthy donors. The PCR employed 60 Vbeta primers together with 13 Jbeta primers. Measured with immunoSEQ multiplex PCR; TCRdb has only the in-frame clones, and not every one. Counted here are approximately 84,000 clones, more than 60% occurring once; the ten biggest clones make up approximately 2.1%. Germline CDR1 is MDHEN and CDR2 is SYDVKM. V was pared by 7 bases and J by 10 bases, with 13 bases of the junction left unmatched. The CDR3 spans 14 residues. With respect to this clone: Its target is not known.

Study results and caveats: Presence/absence results assume similar sequencing depth per donor, which may not hold. Based on reports, TCR beta sequences accurately predicted HLA-A and HLA-B alleles for most subjects. Owing to their indistinguishability, certain V segments, notably TRBV6-2 and TRBV6-3, were excluded. Judged likely to be a sequencing artifact was a cluster of highly shared sequence variants.

The sequence was obtained from a man between 35 and 55 years old in good health and CMV-seronegative. The chain joins TRBV28 to TRBJ2-1; 7 bases map to TRBD2. The sample was PBMCs. CDR3 loop: CASTGGLYWGEQFF. The CDR3 nucleotides are TGTGCCAGCACCGGGGGACTATACTGGGGGGAGCAGTTCTTC. Complete variable domain (other parts from reference TRBV28 and TRBJ2-1): DVKVTQSSRYLVKRTGEKVFLECVQDMDHENMFWYRQDPGLGLRLIYFSYDVKMKEKGDIPEGYSVSREKKERFSLILESASTNQTSMYLCASTGGLYWGEQFFGPGTRLTVL.